The T cell receptor beta chain described here comes from a study of blood T cell repertoires in COVID-19 (dated by TCRdb to the early 2020s). With respect to the entire study: Collaborator samples came from the United States, Italy and Spain and covered acute and convalescent phases of COVID-19. The samples were drawn from the first 160 participants of the ongoing ImmuneRACE study and from over a thousand subjects provided by 6 global collaborators. The repertoires were made available in a free public database intended to serve as a resource for research on the immune response to SARS-CoV-2. The dataset comprised deeply sampled blood TCRbeta repertoires from subjects exposed to, actively infected with, or recovered from COVID-19. Where available, HLA class I and class II types were obtained from metadata supplied by the sample provider rather than from assay-based typing. The material from the prospective study consisted of cDNA or gDNA derived from T cells, B-cell-depleted T cells, or PBMCs. Nearly every sample came with metadata listing a de-identified subject ID, COVID-19 status, age in years and sex.

Ends trimmed: V by 3 bases, J by 5 bases; bases unmatched to a gene: 2. From cysteine to phenylalanine, the CDR3 is 14 amino acids long. CDR3 DNA is the only sequence kept; it has 42 bases, read in frame from the first base. CDR1 and CDR2, per the germline V gene, are SGDLS and YYNGEE. One collaborating source in Seattle enrolled patients while the patients were actively infected and followed the patients over time throughout the course of disease. The collaborating institutions used their own protocols to collect whole blood in K2EDTA tubes. Collaborator samples were shipped for TCRbeta analysis as frozen whole blood, isolated PBMCs, or DNA extracted from either sample type. A word on this clone: Its antigen specificity is not known. No per-base quality is available; no much larger clone lies one base away.

TCRbeta CDR3 regions were amplified from genomic DNA using the immunoSEQ Assay, a bias-controlled multiplex PCR. The study's own analysis went as follows. Nucleated cell counts per sample were estimated from amplification of reference gene primers within the assay. To quantify the absolute abundance of each unique TCRbeta CDR3 rearrangement, sequence reads were collapsed and filtered. For each sample, productive Simpson clonality was calculated by taking the square root of Simpson's diversity index across productive rearrangements. Not all clones reach the TCRdb copy of this immuneACCESS table, which keeps in-frame sequences only. Checked studies attribute under half of the gap to unresolved V genes and leave the rest unexplained. The DNA gave D and trimming, while V, J and clone size come from that table. The sample has about 370,000 clones on record, around 87% of them singletons. More than 9% of the sample is held by the ten biggest clonotypes.

Results and caveats for the whole study, not just this receptor: Clinical and demographic metadata were provided uncurated, with the amount varying by source and participant.

The material sequenced was peripheral blood. This TCR came from a woman in her twenties or thirties with COVID-19, enrolled during active disease. The V and J genes are TRBV9 and TRBJ2-1, and 10 bases in between align with TRBD1. This receptor has the CDR3 CASSGQGAHNEQFF. The DNA reads TGTGCCAGCAGCGGACAGGGGGCACACAATGAGCAGTTCTTC.